This passage covers 26 T cell receptor beta chains from one sample sequenced in a study of naive and memory T cell subsets (dated by TCRdb to the late 2010s). For whole blood analysis, approximately 2.5 ml of peripheral blood was collected from healthy adult volunteers into Tempus tubes, and RNA was extracted following the manufacturer's instructions. Library generation was performed with 5' RACE. Sequencing was carried out with an Illumina MiSeq. TCR RNA was reverse transcribed with SuperScript IV using alpha and beta constant region primers for the blood and skin samples. TCRdb ran its own pipeline on the public reads, namely fastp trimming at Q25 and MiXCR clone calling, and kept in-frame beta chains. Every CDR3 protein is listed once, alongside the most common genes and DNA of its rows. For this sample there are approximately 24,000 distinct CDR3 sequences; around 25% appear just once. The ten largest clones represent around 1.8% of the sample.

These receptor sequences come from a female donor in good health.

In its sample, this clonotype is medium-sized. CDR3 loop: CASSYQGGTSNQPQHF. The CDR3 nucleotides are TGTGCCAGCAGCTATCAGGGGGGCACGAGCAATCAGCCCCAGCATTTT. The chain links TRBV7-9 to TRBJ1-5, with 7 positions matching TRBD1. The V gene end was trimmed by 4 bases and the J gene end by 1 base; junction bases not matched to a gene: 7. The CDR3 has 16 amino acids. The V gene's germline CDR1 is SEHNR and CDR2 FQNEAQ (reference sequence).

By share, this clonotype ranks as medium-sized. This chain connects TRBV27 to TRBJ2-3, with TRBD1 identical over 7 bases. The CDR3 contains 17 residues. Germline V lookup: CDR1 MNHEY, CDR2 SMNVEV (reference sequence). With 4 bases clipped from V and 0 bases from J, the junction kept 10 bases outside the gene matches. CDR3 nucleotides: TGTGCCAGCAGTTCCAAGGGACGACAGGGCAGCACAGATACGCAGTATTTT. Translating it yields CASSSKGRQGSTDTQYF.

This clonotype is classed as medium-sized (0.01 to 0.1%). The V and J genes are TRBV7-9 and TRBJ2-1; 10 nucleotides align to TRBD1. This CDR3 comprises 20 residues. CDR1 is SEHNR and CDR2 is FQNEAQ in the germline V gene (reference sequence). Trimming cost V 4 bases and J 7 bases; bases outside gene matches: 22. For the CDR3, the DNA is TGTGCCAGCAGCTCGCCCAGTCCTCCATCCGACAGGGGGCATGGGAATGAGCAGTTCTTC. It translates to CASSSPSPPSDRGHGNEQFF.

The V and J genes are TRBV20-1 and TRBJ2-4; 8 bases match TRBD2. CDR1 and CDR2 from the germline V gene are DFQATT and SNEGSKA (reference sequence). The length of the CDR3 is 13 residues. V trimming: 1 base; J trimming: 5 bases; junction bases outside the gene matches: 1. The CDR3 DNA sequence: TGCAGTGCTAGAGTAGCGGGACAAAACATTCAGTACTTC. The encoded protein is CSARVAGQNIQYF.

This clonotype is labeled as medium-sized. The rearrangement joins TRBV7-2 to TRBJ2-7, with D hard to call. The CDR3 totals 14 residues. In germline, CDR1 is SGHTA, CDR2 FQGNSA. Trimming pared 3 bases from V and 3 bases from J, leaving 12 bases between. This chain's CDR3 is CASSFSNGVYEQYF. The DNA of the CDR3 is TGTGCCAGCAGCTTTAGCAATGGGGTCTACGAGCAGTACTTC.

The chain couples TRBV4-1 to TRBJ1-6; D gene ambiguous. V shed 5 bases and J shed 9 bases, with 14 bases lying between them. The CDR3 runs to 14 residues. Germline V gives CDR1 MGHRA, CDR2 YSYEKL. Written as DNA, the CDR3 is TGCGCCAGCAGCAACGGGCTGGAGAGTTCACCCCTCCACTTT. Translation: CASSNGLESSPLHF.

This clonotype qualifies as medium-sized. The chain joins TRBV2 to TRBJ1-1; D is ambiguous. With 4 bases removed from V and 5 bases from J, the gap between germline ends came to 14 bases. The CDR3 has 14 residues. CDR1 is SNHLY, CDR2 FYNNEI, per germline. In DNA form, the CDR3 reads TGTGCCAGCAGTGTATGGGGAGATAGGACTGAAGCTTTCTTT. It is translated as CASSVWGDRTEAFF.

This clonotype is termed medium-sized. This chain joins TRBV29-1 and TRBJ2-5; D is unclear. In germline, CDR1 is SQVTM, CDR2 ANQGSEA. The CDR3 spans 12 residues. Trimming stripped 4 bases from V and 9 bases from J, with 15 bases between. In DNA form, the CDR3 reads TGCAGCGTTGTAAAGCCCCCTGGGGCCCAGTACTTC. It codes for CSVVKPPGAQYF.

In its sample, this clonotype was seen many times. This chain joins TRBV20-1 and TRBJ2-7, with D possibly TRBD1 on 5 matching bases. The V gene's germline CDR1 is DFQATT and CDR2 SNEGSKA (reference sequence). V lost 5 bases and J 10 bases, leaving 15 bases between the germline ends. The CDR3 contains 11 residues. CDR3 bases: TGCAGTGCTTACGACAGACCCCAACAGTACTTC. This translates into CSAYDRPQQYF.

This clonotype was counted at least ten times. The chain couples TRBV20-1 to TRBJ2-2; 9 positions agree with TRBD2. Germline lookup yields CDR1 DFQATT and CDR2 SNEGSKA (reference sequence). V gave up 0 bases and J gave up 4 bases; unmatched junction bases: 6. The CDR3 runs 16 residues. The chain's CDR3 is CSARDPLAGSTGELFF. The DNA of the CDR3 is TGCAGTGCTAGAGATCCGCTAGCGGGATCCACCGGGGAGCTGTTTTTT.

This clonotype was counted a few times. The rearrangement links TRBV7-2 to TRBJ2-3; 11 bases match TRBD2. V lost 5 bases, J lost 1 base, and 11 bases stayed unmatched. The CDR3 has 18 amino acids. From germline, CDR1 is SGHTA and CDR2 FQGNSA. The CDR3 nucleotides are TGTGCCAGCAGCCGGGGCAGTAGCGGGAGGGTTGGCACAGATACGCAGTATTTT. This codes for CASSRGSSGRVGTDTQYF. Full variable domain (missing parts from reference TRBV7-2 and TRBJ2-3): GAGVSQSPSNKVTEKGKDVELRCDPISGHTALYWYRQSLGQGLEFLIYFQGNSAPDKSGLPSDRFSAERTGGSVSTLTIQRTQQEDSAVYLCASSRGSSGRVGTDTQYFGPGTRLTVL.

The rearrangement joins TRBV7-6 to TRBJ2-3; weak D call: TRBD2 (6 bases). CDR3 length: 16 residues. Per the germline V gene, CDR1 is SGHVS and CDR2 is FNYEAQ. The germline V and J ends were trimmed by 6 bases and 3 bases, with 19 bases remaining between them. The CDR3 is CASRLGAGSLTDTQYF. The CDR3, as DNA: TGTGCCAGCAGACTCGGGGCGGGAAGTTTAACAGATACGCAGTATTTT.

Only one count was recorded for this clonotype. The rearrangement links TRBV12-3 or TRBV12-4 to TRBJ2-3, with D perhaps matching TRBD1 (5 bases). V was shortened by 7 bases and J by 2 bases, with 10 bases between the two germline ends. The CDR3 extends over 13 amino acids. CDR3 nucleotide sequence: TGTGCCAGCAATGAGGACAACACAGATACGCAGTATTTT. The encoded protein is CASNEDNTDTQYF.

The chain uses TRBV11-2 and TRBJ2-1; no definite D call. CDR3 length: 11 residues. Germline V lookup: CDR1 SGHAT, CDR2 FQNNGV. The V gene lost 1 base and the J gene lost 10 bases, with 5 bases spanning the gap. The CDR3 sequence: CASSLVDEQFF. CDR3 coding DNA: TGTGCCAGCAGCTTAGTTGACGAGCAGTTCTTC.

In this sample, this clonotype turned up many times. V gene TRBV6-5 combines with J gene TRBJ2-4; 9 bases align to TRBD2. This CDR3 spans 16 amino acids. Germline CDR1 reads MNHEY; CDR2 reads SVGAGI. With 6 bases clipped from V and 1 base from J, the junction kept 7 bases outside the gene matches. The DNA of the CDR3 is TGTGCCAGCAGCCGTCTGGCGGGAGGGGCCAAAAACATTCAGTACTTC. It encodes CASSRLAGGAKNIQYF.

The chain recombines TRBV5-1 with TRBJ2-7; D not certain. The V gene lost 4 bases and the J gene lost 5 bases, with 13 bases spanning the gap. Germline V gene lookup returns CDR1 SGHRS and CDR2 YFSETQ. The CDR3 length is 13 residues. CDR3 bases: TGCGCCAGCAGCACACAGTCAATAGACGAGCAGTACTTC. It specifies CASSTQSIDEQYF.

This clonotype was counted many times. The rearrangement joins TRBV5-4 to TRBJ2-1; D uncertain. V lost 0 bases and J 6 bases, leaving 7 bases between the germline ends. The germline V gene has CDR1 SGHNT and CDR2 YYREEE (reference sequence). CDR3 length: 13 residues. DNA of the CDR3: TGTGCCAGCAGCTTGGTTCTTACCAATGAGCAGTTCTTC. Residues: CASSLVLTNEQFF.

This clonotype showed up just a few times. The CDR3 loop reads CSPTWMNTEAFF. CDR3 DNA sequence: TGCAGCCCGACGTGGATGAACACTGAAGCTTTCTTT. The chain combines TRBV29-1 with TRBJ1-1; D remains unclear. Germline V gives CDR1 SQVTM, CDR2 ANQGSEA. V was cut by 8 bases and J by 0 bases, with 10 bases left in between. The CDR3 spans 12 residues.

There are a few counts of this clonotype. The chain uses TRBV7-8 and TRBJ2-1; 11 bases are shared with TRBD2. The V gene end was trimmed by 1 base and the J gene end by 5 bases; junction bases not matched to a gene: 1. The CDR3 is made up of 15 amino acids. In germline, CDR1 is SGHVS, CDR2 FQNEAQ. CDR3 sequence reads: CASSLEGLADNEQFF. For the CDR3, the DNA is TGTGCCAGCAGCTTAGAGGGACTAGCGGACAATGAGCAGTTCTTC.

The gene calls are TRBV6-1 and TRBJ1-3; 9 bases map to TRBD1. The CDR3 is made up of 14 amino acids. V shed 7 bases and J 7 bases; nucleotides not matched to a gene: 8. The germline CDR1 and CDR2 sequences are MNHNS and SASEGT. The DNA of the CDR3 is TGTGCCAGCAACCAGGACAGGGGAAGCAACACCATATATTTT. Translation gives CASNQDRGSNTIYF.

This clonotype was recorded many times. The V call is TRBV6-5, the J call TRBJ2-3; D not certain. CDR1 and CDR2 (germline): MNHEY, SVGAGI. The CDR3 has 14 amino acids. Trimming cost V 6 bases and J 0 bases, with 10 bases left between them. The CDR3 DNA reads as TGTGCCAGCAGGATGAGTGGGAGCACAGATACGCAGTATTTT. Its protein product is CASRMSGSTDTQYF.

This clonotype was detected only a few times. The chain uses TRBV2 and TRBJ2-6; the D gene is possibly TRBD2 (6 bases). CDR1 SNHLY and CDR2 FYNNEI come from the germline V gene. The CDR3 sequence is 16 residues long. The V gene lost 4 bases and the J gene lost 4 bases, with 14 bases spanning the gap. The CDR3: CASSGRGRGGANVLTF. The CDR3 bases are TGTGCCAGCAGTGGGAGGGGCCGAGGAGGGGCCAACGTCCTGACTTTC.

A few counts support this clonotype. The chain carries TRBV20-1 and TRBJ2-3; 9 nucleotides agree with TRBD1. J gave up 4 bases and V 6 bases, and 5 bases lay outside the gene matches. Germline V lookup: CDR1 DFQATT, CDR2 SNEGSKA (reference sequence). The CDR3 loop spans 13 amino acids. The CDR3 region is CSAPQGAADTQYF. The DNA for the CDR3 is TGCAGTGCCCCACAGGGGGCCGCAGATACGCAGTATTTT.

The table lists this clonotype with many counts. The rearrangement joins TRBV20-1 to TRBJ2-1; 10 nucleotides line up with TRBD1. The length of the CDR3 is 14 residues. Looked up from germline, CDR1 is DFQATT and CDR2 is SNEGSKA (reference sequence). V shed 5 bases, J shed 4 bases, and the junction held 5 bases outside the gene matches. The CDR3 region has the DNA TGCAGTGCTCATGACAGGGGGCGGTACAATGAGCAGTTCTTC. Translated, it gives CSAHDRGRYNEQFF.

By frequency in the sample, this clonotype is medium-sized. This chain uses TRBV11-2 with TRBJ2-7; TRBD1 matches 8 bases. Germline V CDR1 and CDR2: SGHAT, FQNNGV. Trimming took 7 bases from V and 2 from J; bases not matched to a gene: 7. The CDR3 covers 14 residues. The CDR3 protein is CASKRTGPTYEQYF. The CDR3 DNA sequence: TGTGCCAGCAAAAGGACAGGGCCCACCTACGAGCAGTACTTC.

The V gene is TRBV5-6, the J gene TRBJ2-1; TRBD2 matches 7 bases. V lost 2 bases to trimming and J lost 0 bases; unmatched junction nucleotides: 5. The CDR3 consists of 16 residues. Germline-derived CDR1 and CDR2 are SGHDT and YYEEEE. CDR3: CASSFYRGSSYNEQFF. CDR3 DNA sequence: TGTGCCAGCAGCTTCTATCGCGGGAGCTCCTACAATGAGCAGTTCTTC.